This TCR beta chain is from a study of T cell repertoires in MIS-A myocarditis (dated by TCRdb to the early 2020s). Amplification of TCRbeta CDR3 regions relied on the immunoSEQ bias-controlled multiplex PCR, followed by high-throughput sequencing. Per the authors' processing: The immunoSEQ vendor pipeline collapsed and filtered CDR3 sequences to measure the abundance and frequency of each unique TCRbeta CDR3. Dominant CDR3 amino acid sequences were clustered with SARS-CoV-2-specific ImmuneCODE TCRbeta sequences by CD-HIT at a 90% global sequence identity threshold. Clones at frequencies from 0.1 to 1 were categorized as hyperexpanded, and clones at frequencies from 0.01 to 0.1 were categorized as large. For the dominant clones, CDR3 amino acid sequences and V and J gene assignments were confirmed with MiXCR. The R stringdist package was used to compute Levenshtein distances between the patient clonotypes and the ImmuneCODE hits. What TCRdb holds here is the immuneACCESS table cut down to in-frame rearrangements. Part of the clones is not present; checked against another copy, under half of the missing clones reflect an unresolved V gene, and the others are unexplained. V, J and clone size are those of that table, while D and trimming were read from the DNA. The sample table contains over 5,500 clones; only one count was recorded for about 77% of them. The ten top clones hold 64% of the sample.

V is pruned by 1 base and J by 6 bases, leaving 5 bases of the junction without a gene match. Reading from cysteine to phenylalanine, the CDR3 counts 16 amino acids. The only DNA kept is the CDR3, 48 bases in frame from the first base. The germline V gene provides CDR1 LGHNA and CDR2 YSLEER. Details on this clone: The clone's antigen remains unknown. Per-base quality was not reported, and no clone a single base away is much larger than it.

The QIAamp DNA FFPE kit was used to extract genomic DNA from formalin-fixed paraffin-embedded autopsy tissue. The V and J genes are TRBV4-3 and TRBJ2-3, with 12 central nucleotides matching TRBD2. The sequenced sample consisted of interventricular septum heart tissue obtained at autopsy. Interpreted using the paper, the cell subset or site label stands for: cardiac tissue sample (left or right ventricle, interventricular septum, or pericardium). This TCR was recovered from a man younger than 35 with fulminant myocarditis from multisystem inflammatory syndrome in adults (MIS-A) after COVID-19. The CDR3 amino acid sequence is: CASSQAPSGGGDTQYF. In nucleotide form, the sequence is TGCGCCAGCAGCCAAGCGCCTAGCGGGGGGGGCGATACGCAGTATTTT.